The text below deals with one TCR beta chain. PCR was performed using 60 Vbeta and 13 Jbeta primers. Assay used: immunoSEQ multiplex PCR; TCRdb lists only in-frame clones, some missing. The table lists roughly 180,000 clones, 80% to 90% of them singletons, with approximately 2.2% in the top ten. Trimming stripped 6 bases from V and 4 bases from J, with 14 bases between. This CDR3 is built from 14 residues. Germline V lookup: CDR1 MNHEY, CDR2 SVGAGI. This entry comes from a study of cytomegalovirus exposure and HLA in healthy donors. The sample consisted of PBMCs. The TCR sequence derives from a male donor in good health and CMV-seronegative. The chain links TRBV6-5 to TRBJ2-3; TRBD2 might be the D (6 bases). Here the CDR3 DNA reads TGTGCCAGCAGGGCGGGATGGGGCGCAGATACGCAGTATTTT. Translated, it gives CASRAGWGADTQYF.